The 30 T cell receptor beta chains in this list originate from one sample, sequenced in a study of tissue T cells after allogeneic stem cell transplantation. Time point reported: mouse harvest day 7 after allogeneic transplant. The graft held 10^6 splenic CD5+ T cells and 10^7 T-cell-depleted bone marrow cells. Using immunoSEQ multiplex PCR, the repertoire was profiled, and TCRdb retains in-frame clones only, with some absent. The sample has under 6,000 clones, roughly half seen once. Sequenced: skin. All receptors come from a female BALB/c mouse given C57BL/6 T cells with graft-versus-host disease after an allogeneic hematopoietic cell transplant.

Comment on this clone: The germline and genes are mouse ones. The read finishes 1 residue shy of the CDR3 end, and the germline J gene is used to complete it. The chain is built from TRBV2 and TRBJ2-1; TRBD2 is a possible D gene (6 bases). There are 14 residues in the CDR3. Germline V gene sequence: CDR1 LGHNA, CDR2 YSYQKL. Trimming took 4 bases from V and 1 from J, leaving 8 bases between them. The part of the CDR3 DNA that was read is TGTGCCAGCAGCCCTACTGGGAACTATGCTGAGCAGTTC. It is translated as CASSPTGNYAEQF. The CDR3 in its entirety is CASSPTGNYAEQFF.

This clone was observed a handful of times. Gene names are mouse gene names. The sequenced fragment ends 1 residue before the CDR3 boundary, so the rest is inferred from the germline J gene. The rearrangement joins TRBV16 to TRBJ1-5; 9 bases align to TRBD1. This CDR3 comprises 15 residues. V shed 3 bases, J shed 3 bases, and the junction held 3 bases outside the gene matches. Germline-derived CDR1 and CDR2 are SGHSA and FRNQAP. The sequenced part of the CDR3 DNA is TGTGCAAGCAGCTTCTCGACAGGGGGCAACCAGGCTCCGCTT. Encoded protein: CASSFSTGGNQAPL. From start to end, the CDR3 is CASSFSTGGNQAPLF.

The table lists this clone with a few counts. Germline and genes: mouse. The CDR3 extends 1 residue past the end of the read, so its final part is completed from the germline J gene. The chain joins TRBV4 to TRBJ1-3; the D is unclear. Germline CDR1 is LGHDT and CDR2 is YNNKQL (reference sequence). The CDR3 consists of 13 residues. Trimming took off 4 bases at V and 4 bases at J, with 8 bases between the two ends. CDR3 loop: CASSFGWGNTLYF. The sequenced CDR3 bases are TGTGCCAGCAGCTTCGGGTGGGGAAATACGCTCTAT.

The sample holds one count of this clone. The genes are named according to mouse. Read data end 1 residue before the CDR3 end; the end is taken from the germline J gene. The V gene is TRBV26, the J gene TRBJ2-3; TRBD1 aligns across 9 bases. CDR3 length equals 15 residues. Unmatched junction bases numbered 3, after V lost 4 bases and J lost 1 base. The germline CDR1 and CDR2 sequences are KGHPV and FQNQEV (reference sequence). This chain's CDR3 is CASSPRTGGAETLYF. The CDR3 DNA, read in part, is TGTGCCAGCAGTCCGAGGACAGGGGGTGCAGAAACGCTGTAT.

Remarks on this clone: The junction shows a germline mismatch at one end, possibly a read error. Genes and germline come from the mouse. The read finishes 1 residue shy of the CDR3 end, and the germline J gene is used to complete it. The chain links TRBV20 to TRBJ2-5, with 11 bases aligning to TRBD1. Germline loops: CDR1 GFQATS, CDR2 STVNSAI. The CDR3 totals 13 residues. The CDR3 loop reads CGARDRGRDTQYF. The CDR3 DNA, read in part, is TGTGGTGCTCGGGACAGGGGGAGGGACACCCAGTAC.

About this clone: Each gene name is a mouse one. The read ends 1 residue early relative to the CDR3; the germline J gene fills the gap. This chain uses TRBV26 with TRBJ2-2; D not certain. CDR1 KGHPV and CDR2 FQNQEV come from the germline V gene (reference sequence). The V and J ends lost 5 bases and 0 bases respectively, with 1 base between them. This CDR3 spans 12 amino acids. The covered CDR3 bases are TGTGCCAGCAGTGCAAACACCGGGCAGCTCTAC. Amino acids: CASSANTGQLY. The entire CDR3 protein is CASSANTGQLYF.

This clone was seen only a few times. Genes here carry mouse names. The read halts 1 residue ahead of the CDR3 end, with the missing end drawn from the germline J gene. V is TRBV3 and J is TRBJ1-3; 7 bases are shared with TRBD1. Trimming at V came to 3 bases and at J to 3 bases, leaving 2 bases not matched to a gene. CDR1 SNHLY and CDR2 FYNGKV come from the germline V gene (reference sequence). The CDR3 runs to 14 residues. Partial CDR3 DNA: TGTGCCAGCAGCTTCCAGGGGGTTGGAAATACGCTCTAT. Amino acids: CASSFQGVGNTLY. In full, the CDR3 is CASSFQGVGNTLYF.

This clone occurred a few times. Gene names refer to mouse genes. The CDR3 DNA, read in part, is TGCTCCAGCAGTCATGGGGGGGCAAACACCGGGCAGCTCTAC. It specifies CSSSHGGANTGQLY. From start to end, the CDR3 is CSSSHGGANTGQLYF. This chain connects TRBV23 to TRBJ2-2; the table's D call TRBD2 went unverified against the DNA. Read data end 1 residue before the CDR3 end; the end is taken from the germline J gene. The length of the CDR3 is 15 residues. Germline CDR1 is KGHTA and CDR2 is FQNQQP.

In the case of this clone: The germline and genes are mouse ones. The CDR3 goes on 1 residue after the read ends, and that part is filled in from the germline J gene. This rearrangement joins TRBV13-3 to TRBJ2-7; the D call may be TRBD1 or TRBD2 (5 bases each). From germline, CDR1 is NNHDY and CDR2 SYVADS. V was trimmed by 3 bases and J by 1 base, leaving 11 bases between them. CDR3 length: 14 amino acids. The CDR3 here is CASSGRDGSYEQYF. CDR3 DNA, as far as it was read: TGTGCCAGCAGTGGCCGGGACGGATCCTATGAACAGTAC.

As regards this clone: Gene names and germline refer to mouse. The sequence runs out 1 residue before the end of the CDR3; the remainder is reconstructed from the germline J gene. The chain is built from TRBV3 and TRBJ2-5, with TRBD2 matching over 8 bases. The CDR3 totals 14 residues. Losses at the gene ends were 2 bases for V and 5 bases for J; bases not matched to a gene: 3. The germline V gene encodes CDR1 SNHLY and CDR2 FYNGKV (reference sequence). CDR3 amino acids: CASSLRGGGDTQYF. The part of the CDR3 DNA that was read is TGTGCCAGCAGCTTACGGGGGGGCGGAGACACCCAGTAC.

This clone has only a few counts. These gene names are mouse names. The read stops 1 residue short of the end of the CDR3; the missing end is completed from the germline J gene. This chain connects TRBV20 to TRBJ1-4; the D is unclear. The CDR3 consists of 13 residues. Germline V gives CDR1 GFQATS, CDR2 STVNSAI. V was trimmed by 3 bases and J by 2 bases, leaving 7 bases between them. Here the CDR3 reads CGAREQSNERLFF. The CDR3 DNA, read in part, is TGTGGTGCTAGAGAACAGTCCAACGAAAGATTATTT.

To note about this clone: Germline and genes here are mouse. From the germline J gene comes the end of the CDR3, since the read stops 1 residue before it. This rearrangement joins TRBV3 to TRBJ2-1, with 9 bases aligning to TRBD2. This CDR3 region has 15 residues. The J segment lost 4 bases and the V segment lost 1 base, leaving 2 bases of the junction unmatched. Germline CDR1 is SNHLY and CDR2 is FYNGKV (reference sequence). CDR3 DNA (partial): TGTGCCAGCAGCTTAGTTCTGGGGGGGTATGCTGAGCAGTTC. Amino acid sequence: CASSLVLGGYAEQF. The entire CDR3 is CASSLVLGGYAEQFF.

Concerning this clone: Mouse gene names and germline throughout. The read stops 1 residue short of the end of the CDR3; the missing end is completed from the germline J gene. The chain couples TRBV19 to TRBJ2-1, with D possibly being TRBD1 or TRBD2 (7 bases each). V was shortened by 3 bases and J by 2 bases, with 12 bases between the two germline ends. CDR1 and CDR2 from the germline V gene are FNHDT and SITEND (reference sequence). The CDR3 consists of 15 residues. Incomplete CDR3 DNA: TGTGCCAGCAGTACCCAGGGGGGCGACTATGCTGAGCAGTTC. It is translated as CASSTQGGDYAEQF. The entire CDR3 protein is CASSTQGGDYAEQFF.

Comments on this clone: The germline and genes are mouse ones. The read stops 1 residue short of the end of the CDR3; the missing end is completed from the germline J gene. This chain joins TRBV23 and TRBJ1-1; whether TRBD1, the table's D call, matches the DNA was not checked. CDR1 and CDR2 (germline): KGHTA, FQNQQP. The CDR3 has 14 residues. Incomplete CDR3 DNA: TGCTCCAGCAGTCCACAGGGGACGGACACAGAAGTCTTC. Translating it yields CSSSPQGTDTEVF. The whole CDR3 reads CSSSPQGTDTEVFF.

This clone was observed a few times. Gene names and germline match the mouse. The read halts 1 residue ahead of the CDR3 end, with the missing end drawn from the germline J gene. The genes are TRBV15 and TRBJ2-7; D possibly corresponds to TRBD2 (6 bases). The V gene's germline CDR1 is SGHND and CDR2 FRSKSL. The CDR3 is 14 amino acids. Trimming took off 5 bases at V and 0 bases at J, with 11 bases between the two ends. The CDR3 is CASSRDLSSYEQYF. Partial CDR3 DNA: TGTGCCAGCAGTCGGGACTTGAGCTCCTATGAACAGTAC.

This clone is medium-sized by share. Gene names and germline match the mouse. Read coverage stops 1 residue before the CDR3 terminus; the germline J gene supplies the remainder. The J gene is TRBJ2-3, the V gene TRBV23. Germline V gene data show CDR1 as KGHTA and CDR2 as FQNQQP. The CDR3 spans 15 residues. CDR3 bases read: TGCTCCAGCAGTCACCCGGGATCTAGTGCAGAAACGCTGTAT. Amino acid sequence: CSSSHPGSSAETLY. The full-length CDR3 reads as CSSSHPGSSAETLYF.

On this clone itself: Gene names denote mouse genes. The read ends 1 residue early relative to the CDR3; the germline J gene fills the gap. The chain uses TRBV16 and TRBJ1-5; the D gene is possibly TRBD1 (6 bases). Germline CDR1 SGHSA, CDR2 FRNQAP. CDR3 length: 17 amino acids. The ends were cut back, 4 bases at V and 0 bases at J, with 16 bases in the middle. CDR3 bases read: TGTGCAAGCAGCTCGAGGGGGGGAAGGGATAACAACCAGGCTCCGCTT. Its protein product is CASSSRGGRDNNQAPL. The full CDR3 reads CASSSRGGRDNNQAPLF. Filled out from reference TRBV16 and TRBJ1-5, the complete variable domain reads NAGVIQTPRHKVTGKGQEATLWCEPISGHSAVFWYRQTIVQGLEFLTYFRNQAPIDDSGMPKERFSAQMPNQSHSTLKIQSTQPQDSAVYLCASSSRGGRDNNQAPLFGEGTRLSVL.

This clone was observed a few times. Mouse gene names apply. The read terminates 1 residue before the CDR3 end, so the remaining end is supplied by the germline J gene. The V call is TRBV24, the J call TRBJ1-1; possible D gene TRBD1, 5 bases. V lost 1 base and J 4 bases, leaving 10 bases between the germline ends. The CDR3 has 14 residues. CDR1 and CDR2 from the germline V gene are KGHTA and FRNEEI. CDR3 region: CASSLSREGTEVFF. The CDR3 bases that were read are TGTGCCAGCAGTCTGTCCAGGGAGGGCACAGAAGTCTTC.

Note on this clone: The genes and germline here are from mouse. The read falls 1 residue short of the CDR3 end, and the missing part is taken from the germline J gene. The chain uses TRBV3 and TRBJ2-4, with no clear D. CDR1 and CDR2 from the germline V gene are SNHLY and FYNGKV (reference sequence). CDR3 size: 13 residues. Trimming removed 2 bases at V and 0 bases at J, with 3 bases between. The part of the CDR3 DNA that was read is TGTGCCAGCAGCTTAACCAGTCAAAACACCTTGTAC. It codes for CASSLTSQNTLY. The complete CDR3 sequence is CASSLTSQNTLYF.

On this clone: Gene names follow the mouse nomenclature. The DNA ends 1 residue before the CDR3 does, and the rest of the CDR3 is filled in from the germline J gene. The chain is built from TRBV23 and TRBJ2-2; the table's D call, TRBD2, has no DNA check behind it. This CDR3 comprises 14 residues. Germline loops: CDR1 KGHTA, CDR2 FQNQQP. CDR3: CSSSTTGGTGQLYF. CDR3 DNA, as far as it was read: TGCTCCAGCAGCACTACTGGGGGGACCGGGCAGCTCTAC.

This clone was seen a handful of times. Here the gene names and germline are mouse. The CDR3 end lies 1 residue beyond the end of the read and is filled in from the germline J gene. The V and J genes are TRBV26 and TRBJ2-7, with D maybe TRBD1 (5 bases). Germline V lookup: CDR1 KGHPV, CDR2 FQNQEV (reference sequence). The CDR3 runs to 12 residues. V gave up 6 bases and J gave up 4 bases, with 10 bases separating them. CDR3: CASRGQLYEQYF. The sequenced part of the CDR3 DNA is TGTGCCAGCAGAGGACAACTATATGAACAGTAC.

As to this clone: Mouse gene names and germline throughout. Read coverage stops 1 residue before the CDR3 terminus; the germline J gene supplies the remainder. The chain is built from TRBV5 and TRBJ2-3, with TRBD2 matching over 8 bases. The CDR3 runs 16 residues. Per the germline V gene, CDR1 is LGHNA and CDR2 is YNLKQL (reference sequence). The V segment lost 2 bases and the J segment 1 base; nucleotides outside the gene matches: 5. Here the CDR3 reads CASSQRGGRGAETLYF. The DNA read from the CDR3 is TGTGCCAGCAGCCAAAGGGGGGGCCGAGGTGCAGAAACGCTGTAT.

Remarks on this clone: Genes and germline come from the mouse. The DNA ends 1 residue before the CDR3 does, and the rest of the CDR3 is filled in from the germline J gene. The rearrangement links TRBV15 to TRBJ2-7; TRBD2 aligns across 11 bases. The CDR3 spans 13 residues. V was pared by 5 bases and J by 4 bases, with 1 base of the junction left unmatched. Germline V lookup: CDR1 SGHND, CDR2 FRSKSL. The CDR3 bases that were read are TGTGCCAGCAGTGGGACTGGGGGATATGAACAGTAC. Encoded protein: CASSGTGGYEQY. The whole CDR3 protein is CASSGTGGYEQYF.

This clone is labeled as large (0.1 to 1%). Genes here carry mouse names. The read ends 1 residue shy of where the CDR3 ends; the end is completed using the germline J gene. This sequence joins TRBV13-2 and TRBJ2-1; a weak D match, TRBD2 (5 bases). Trimming removed 0 bases from V and 8 bases from J, with 6 bases in between. The CDR3 consists of 12 residues. Germline lookup yields CDR1 NNHNN and CDR2 SYGAGS (reference sequence). The CDR3 protein is CASGDAGTEQFF. The sequenced CDR3 bases are TGTGCCAGCGGTGATGCTGGGACTGAGCAGTTC.

This clone is termed medium-sized. These gene names are mouse names. The observed sequence ends 1 residue before the CDR3 terminus, with the missing tail filled in from the germline J gene. This rearrangement joins TRBV16 to TRBJ1-2, with 7 bases fitting TRBD1. The V gene's germline CDR1 is SGHSA and CDR2 FRNQAP. V shed 4 bases, J shed 2 bases, and the junction held 1 base outside the gene matches. The CDR3 is 13 residues long. CDR3: CASSSGQNSDYTF. The sequenced part of the CDR3 DNA is TGTGCAAGCAGCTCGGGACAGAACTCCGACTACACC.

Points on this clone: Genes and germline are mouse. The read stops 1 residue short of the end of the CDR3; the missing end is completed from the germline J gene. The rearrangement uses TRBV26 and TRBJ2-7, with D possibly being TRBD2 (5 bases). V was pared by 5 bases and J by 3 bases, with 8 bases between. CDR1 and CDR2 (germline): KGHPV, FQNQEV (reference sequence). The CDR3 has 12 residues. CDR3 amino acids: CASSAGLYEQYF. The DNA read from the CDR3 is TGTGCCAGCAGTGCTGGGCTCTATGAACAGTAC.

This clone has only a few counts. Genes and germline are mouse. Sequencing ends 1 residue short of the CDR3 end; the germline J gene provides the rest. Other DNA sequences of this sample code for an identical CDR3. The chain recombines TRBV16 with TRBJ1-6; TRBD1 aligns across 9 bases. TRBJ1-6 is identified as an open reading frame with a role that is uncertain. V was clipped by 3 bases and J by 11 bases; unmatched bases: 2. The CDR3 sequence is 13 residues long. In germline, CDR1 is SGHSA, CDR2 FRNQAP. This chain's CDR3 is CASSLGQGAPLYF. Incomplete CDR3 DNA: TGTGCAAGCAGCTTGGGACAGGGAGCGCCCCTCTAC.

This clone was counted a few times. All gene names here are mouse names. The read gets to within 1 residue of the CDR3 end, and the germline J gene fills in the rest. V usage is TRBV12-2 and J usage is TRBJ2-5; 8 nucleotides match TRBD1. The junction had 1 base not matched to a gene; V was cut back by 1 base and J by 2 bases. CDR3 length: 14 residues. Germline assignment: CDR1 SGHLS and CDR2 HYDKME. Incomplete CDR3 DNA: TGTGCCAGCTCTCTGGGGACAGGCCAAGACACCCAGTAC. Translation: CASSLGTGQDTQY. The CDR3 in its entirety is CASSLGTGQDTQYF.

A few counts support this clone. Gene names and germline refer to mouse. The read comes to an end 1 residue before the CDR3 does, leaving the germline J gene to fill in the end. The chain uses TRBV12-1 and TRBJ2-2; 8 positions match TRBD2. The CDR3 loop spans 15 amino acids. Germline-derived CDR1 and CDR2 are SGHSN and HYEKVE. The V and J ends lost 4 bases and 1 base, in that order; junction bases with no gene match: 4. The CDR3 sequence: CASSPGLENTGQLYF. The sequenced CDR3 bases are TGTGCCAGCTCACCGGGACTGGAAAACACCGGGCAGCTCTAC.

About this clone itself: Mouse gene names apply. The DNA ends 1 residue before the CDR3 does, and the rest of the CDR3 is filled in from the germline J gene. The genes are TRBV5 and TRBJ2-7; 14 bases match TRBD2. CDR3 length: 14 residues. Germline CDR1 reads LGHNA; CDR2 reads YNLKQL (reference sequence). V trimming: 3 bases; J trimming: 7 bases; junction bases outside the gene matches: 2. Incomplete CDR3 DNA: TGTGCCAGCAGCCAGGGACTGGGGGGGCGGGAACAGTAC. This sequence encodes CASSQGLGGREQY. In full, the CDR3 reads CASSQGLGGREQYF.